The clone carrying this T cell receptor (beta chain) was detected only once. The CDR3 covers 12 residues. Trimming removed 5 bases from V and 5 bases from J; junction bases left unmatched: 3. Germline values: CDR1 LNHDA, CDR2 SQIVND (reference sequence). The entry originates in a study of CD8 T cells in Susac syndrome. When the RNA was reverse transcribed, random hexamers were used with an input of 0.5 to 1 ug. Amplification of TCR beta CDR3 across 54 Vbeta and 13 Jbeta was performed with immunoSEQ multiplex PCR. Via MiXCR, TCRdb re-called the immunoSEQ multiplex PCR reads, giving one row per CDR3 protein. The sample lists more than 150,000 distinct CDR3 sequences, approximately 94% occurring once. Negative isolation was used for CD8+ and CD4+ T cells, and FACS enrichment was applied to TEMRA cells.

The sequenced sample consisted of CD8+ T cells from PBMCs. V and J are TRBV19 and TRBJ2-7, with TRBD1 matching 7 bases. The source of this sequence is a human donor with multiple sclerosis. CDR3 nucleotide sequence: TGTGCCAGTAGTCGGGACAGCGACGAGCAGTACTTC. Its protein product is CASSRDSDEQYF.